Listed here are 17 T cell receptor beta chains from one sample, sequenced in a study of regulatory T cells in long-lasting Graves disease. The time point: newly diagnosed GD, antithyroid drugs for less than 3 months. With RNA extracted from PBMCs as input, the TCR library was made. Arm-PCR of CDR3 regions and iRepertoire HTBI primers were the basis on which TCR beta libraries were built. TCRdb re-called the multiplex PCR reads with MiXCR, one entry per CDR3 protein. Altogether 300,000 to 400,000 distinct CDR3 sequences are present, about a sixth being singletons, with the ten largest covering around a fifth. The sample consisted of peripheral blood mononuclear cells (PBMCs), taken at new diagnosis, from a patient treated with antithyroid drugs. The receptor source for this set is a female donor with Graves disease.

This clonotype was counted ten times or more. The V call is TRBV11-3, the J call TRBJ2-1; weak D call: TRBD2 (6 bases). Germline V gene lookup returns CDR1 SGHNT and CDR2 YENEEA. V was clipped by 0 bases and J by 7 bases, with 16 bases between them. CDR3 length: 16 residues. CDR3 coding DNA: TGTGCCAGCAGCTTAGAAGGGACGGGAGCTAAGAATGAGCAGTTCTTC. Translated, it gives CASSLEGTGAKNEQFF. The full variable domain, completed using reference TRBV11-3 and TRBJ2-1, is EAGVVQSPRYKIIEKKQPVAFWCNPISGHNTLYWYLQNLGQGPELLIRYENEEAVDDSQLPKDRFSAERLKGVDSTLKIQPAELGDSAVYLCASSLEGTGAKNEQFFGPGTRLTVL.

This clonotype was seen at least ten times. This sequence joins TRBV7-9 and TRBJ2-7; D ambiguous. Germline-derived CDR1 and CDR2 are SEHNR and FQNEAQ (reference sequence). Between the trimmed V and J ends, which lost 5 bases and 2 bases, there was a span of 7 bases. The CDR3 contains 12 residues. Here the CDR3 reads CASSSVTYEQYF. CDR3 coding DNA: TGTGCCAGCAGCAGTGTGACCTACGAGCAGTACTTC.

The rearrangement uses TRBV6-2 or TRBV6-3 and TRBJ2-1; 9 nucleotides match TRBD2. V lost 4 bases, J lost 12 bases, and 4 bases stayed unmatched. Germline values: CDR1 MNHEY, CDR2 SVGEGT. The CDR3 contains 12 residues. CDR3 sequence reads: CASSSLAGWQFF. DNA for the CDR3: TGTGCCAGCAGTTCCCTAGCGGGATGGCAGTTCTTC.

For this clonotype: A much bigger clone sits one base away, suggesting this may be a read error. The V call is TRBV10-3, the J call TRBJ1-6; 12 bases agree with TRBD1. Per the germline V gene, CDR1 is ENHRY and CDR2 is SYGVKD. The CDR3 totals 16 residues. CDR3 coding DNA: TGTGCCATCAGGGGCGGGACAGGGGGCGAGAATTCACCCCCCCACTTT. Translation: CAIRGGTGGENSPPHF.

The CDR3 region is CASSQVWWQGAPGNTIYF. The CDR3 DNA reads TGCGCCAGCAGCCAAGTATGGTGGCAGGGAGCTCCTGGAAACACCATATATTTT. The V call is TRBV4-1, the J call TRBJ1-3, with TRBD1 as a possible D gene (5 bases). Germline-derived CDR1 and CDR2 are MGHRA and YSYEKL. The germline V and J ends were trimmed by 1 base and 2 bases, with 18 bases remaining between them. The CDR3 length is 18 residues.

Of note for this clonotype: At one end, the junction sequence differs from germline, possibly due to a read error. V gene TRBV5-1 combines with J gene TRBJ1-6, with 7 bases fitting TRBD1. Per the germline V gene, CDR1 is SGHRS and CDR2 is YFSETQ. The CDR3 contains 14 residues. The CDR3 sequence: CASSVGQNNSLLHF. CDR3 bases: TGCGCCAGCAGCGTGGGACAGAATAATTCACTCCTCCACTTT.

This clonotype was seen more than once but under ten times. The chain has TRBV7-2 and TRBJ1-1; D not certain. The CDR3 is 19 amino acids. Per germline, CDR1 SGHTA and CDR2 FQGNSA. Deletions cut 3 bases from V and 6 bases from J, with 29 bases between. The CDR3 DNA reads TGTGCCAGCAGCTTTATCCTTCCCAGAGCCGTACGCAGAAGGGCTGAAGCTTTCTTT. Its protein product is CASSFILPRAVRRRAEAFF.

Notes on this clonotype: Because the CDR3 is missing its conserved closing phenylalanine or tryptophan, this is likely a read error. The chain combines TRBV7-3 with TRBJ2-1, with TRBD2 matching over 11 bases. Germline V lookup: CDR1 SGHTA, CDR2 FQGTGA. The CDR3 runs to 15 residues. Losses at the gene ends were 5 bases for V and 10 bases for J; bases not matched to a gene: 10. The CDR3 DNA is TGTGCCAGCAGCCTGACTAGCGGGGCAGCTGACGAGCAGTTCCTC. Protein product: CASSLTSGAADEQFL.

This clonotype has a single count. The chain recombines TRBV20-1 with TRBJ2-3; D is undetermined. Germline CDR1 and CDR2: DFQATT and SNEGSKA (reference sequence). Trimming took 5 bases from V and 0 from J, leaving 9 bases between them. The CDR3 length is 13 residues. The CDR3 DNA reads as TGCAGTGCTCTTCACCCCAGCACAGATACGCAGTATTTT. This codes for CSALHPSTDTQYF.

This clonotype was recorded at least ten times. The chain combines TRBV12-3 or TRBV12-4 with TRBJ2-5; D remains unclear. This CDR3 is 14 amino acids long. V lost 6 bases, J lost 3 bases, and 14 bases lay in between. The CDR3 loop reads CASSPCTTKETQYF. CDR3 nucleotide sequence: TGTGCCAGCAGCCCCTGCACGACAAAAGAGACCCAGTACTTC.

The V gene is TRBV24-1, the J gene TRBJ2-2, with TRBD2 matching 9 bases. Germline V gives CDR1 KGHDR, CDR2 SFDVKD. V lost 9 bases, J lost 5 bases, and 12 bases stayed unmatched. This CDR3 contains 16 residues. CDR3 residues: CATSPKRGAGTGELFF. DNA of the CDR3: TGTGCCACCTCCCCCAAGCGGGGGGCGGGGACCGGGGAGCTGTTTTTT.

The rearrangement uses TRBV12-3 or TRBV12-4 and TRBJ2-3; D is unresolved. V was pared by 5 bases and J by 4 bases, with 7 bases between. This CDR3 is built from 12 residues. CDR3 in amino acids: CASSPSSDTQYF. DNA of the CDR3: TGTGCCAGCAGTCCGTCTTCAGATACGCAGTATTTT.

This clonotype has a count of ten or more. The V call is TRBV5-1, the J call TRBJ2-1; the D gene is possibly TRBD2 (6 bases). This CDR3 comprises 16 residues. Germline loops: CDR1 SGHRS, CDR2 YFSETQ. The V and J ends lost 6 bases and 8 bases respectively, with 24 bases between them. In nucleotides, the CDR3 is TGCGCCAGCACCAAGCTTCGGCAGGGAGGATTCGATGAGCAGTTCTTC. Translating it yields CASTKLRQGGFDEQFF.

This clonotype was counted many times. The chain combines TRBV6-1 with TRBJ2-2, with 9 bases that match TRBD1. The length of the CDR3 is 15 residues. The V and J ends lost 8 bases and 3 bases, in that order; junction bases with no gene match: 7. Germline V gene data show CDR1 as MNHNS and CDR2 as SASEGT. Written as DNA, the CDR3 is TGTGCCAGCCGCCTCGGACAGGGGTACACCGGGGAGCTGTTTTTT. It translates to CASRLGQGYTGELFF.

The rearrangement links TRBV27 to TRBJ2-7; D is unclear. V was pared by 3 bases and J by 3 bases, with 15 bases between. This CDR3 comprises 15 residues. Germline values: CDR1 MNHEY, CDR2 SMNVEV (reference sequence). The CDR3 here is CASSLYTGRNYEQYF. Written as DNA, the CDR3 is TGTGCCAGCAGTTTGTACACCGGACGGAACTACGAGCAGTACTTC.

This clonotype showed up many times. The CDR3 DNA reads as TGTGCCAGCAGCTTAAATCGGGCTGAAGCTTTCTTT. Its translation: CASSLNRAEAFF. The chain links TRBV12-3 or TRBV12-4 to TRBJ1-1; D call uncertain. With 6 bases removed from V and 6 bases from J, the gap between germline ends came to 11 bases. The CDR3 consists of 12 residues.

This clonotype was seen at least ten times. The chain links TRBV27 to TRBJ2-7; the D is unclear. V was cut by 5 bases and J by 0 bases, with 2 bases left in between. The CDR3 sequence is 11 residues long. Germline V lookup: CDR1 MNHEY, CDR2 SMNVEV (reference sequence). CDR3 coding DNA: TGTGCCAGCAGTGGCTCCTACGAGCAGTACTTC. Translated: CASSGSYEQYF.